The 23 T cell receptor beta chains in this list originate from one sample, sequenced in a study of Graves' ophthalmopathy and Graves' hyperthyroidism. RNA transcripts served as template for amplifying TCR beta CDR3 sequences. Second-round multiplex PCR came after first-round RT-PCR with HTBI primers. One entry per CDR3 protein results from TCRdb running MiXCR on the multiplex PCR reads. The data show some 410,000 distinct CDR3 sequences, roughly 21% seen once. The sample taken for sequencing was peripheral blood. All receptors derive from a woman aged 18-30 years with stable Graves' hyperthyroidism.

Remarks on this clonotype: Since a much larger clone is just one base distant, this may be a read error. The V and J genes are TRBV6-5 and TRBJ1-6; weak D call: TRBD1 (6 bases). The CDR3 extends over 13 amino acids. Germline values: CDR1 MNHEY, CDR2 SVGAGI. This CDR3 is CGSSTGIGSPLHF. As DNA, the CDR3 is TGTGGCAGCAGTACAGGGATCGGTTCACCCCTCCACTTT.

The rearrangement uses TRBV28 and TRBJ2-2; D gene unclear. The V end lost 5 bases, the J end lost 2 bases, and 9 bases lay between the germline ends. The length of the CDR3 is 14 residues. Per the germline V gene, CDR1 is MDHEN and CDR2 is SYDVKM. The DNA for the CDR3 is TGTGCCAGCAGTCCATCTCATAACACCGGGGAGCTGTTTTTT. Its translation is CASSPSHNTGELFF.

This clonotype was seen many times. V gene TRBV19 combines with J gene TRBJ1-5; 7 bases fit TRBD1. Germline loops: CDR1 LNHDA, CDR2 SQIVND (reference sequence). The trim removed 9 bases at V and 0 bases at J, leaving 8 bases unmatched. The length of the CDR3 is 15 residues. CDR3 sequence reads: CASSRTGASNQPQHF. CDR3 bases: TGTGCCAGCAGCCGAACAGGGGCTAGCAATCAGCCCCAGCATTTT.

Ten or more counts support this clonotype. The chain uses TRBV7-2 and TRBJ2-7; TRBD2 agrees at 8 bases. Losses at the gene ends were 2 bases for V and 3 bases for J; bases not matched to a gene: 3. CDR1 and CDR2 from the germline V gene are SGHTA and FQGNSA. This CDR3 is 14 amino acids long. CDR3 DNA sequence: TGTGCCAGCAGCTTAACTAGCGGCCACTACGAGCAGTACTTC. The encoded protein is CASSLTSGHYEQYF.

This clonotype was found many times. The rearrangement joins TRBV12-3 or TRBV12-4 to TRBJ2-7; weak D call: TRBD1 (6 bases). With 1 base removed from V and 2 bases from J, the gap between germline ends came to 12 bases. The CDR3 is made up of 15 amino acids. In nucleotides, the CDR3 is TGTGCCAGCAGTTTAGAGGGGGACCTCCCCTACGAGCAGTACTTC. This gives the protein CASSLEGDLPYEQYF.

The J gene is TRBJ1-2, the V gene TRBV20-1; 8 nucleotides align to TRBD1. The CDR3 has 15 residues. With V trimmed by 0 bases and J by 1 base, 4 bases remained unmatched. Germline lookup yields CDR1 DFQATT and CDR2 SNEGSKA (reference sequence). CDR3 nucleotides: TGCAGTGCTAGAGATTCAGGGGGCAGTAACTATGGCTACACCTTC. Amino acids: CSARDSGGSNYGYTF.

The table lists this clonotype with many counts. For the CDR3, the DNA is TGTGCCAGCAGCCAGGGGGGACAGACGAGCACTGAAGCTTTCTTT. It encodes CASSQGGQTSTEAFF. The rearrangement uses TRBV28 and TRBJ1-1, with 7 bases lining up with TRBD1. V lost 6 bases, J lost 4 bases, and 11 bases stayed unmatched. The CDR3 contains 15 residues. Germline V lookup: CDR1 MDHEN, CDR2 SYDVKM.

In its sample, this clonotype was seen many times. A much more abundant neighbour one base away suggests this may be a read error. The chain is built from TRBV25-1 and TRBJ2-7; D is perhaps TRBD1 (5 bases). The CDR3 totals 12 residues. CDR1 and CDR2 from the germline V gene are MGHDK and SYGVNS. V lost 3 bases and J 2 bases, leaving 5 bases between the germline ends. The DNA of the CDR3 is TGTGCCAGCAGTGACAGGGCCTACGAGCAGTACTTC. Translating gives CASSDRAYEQYF.

The sample holds many counts of this clonotype. The chain has TRBV27 and TRBJ1-1; TRBD1 agrees at 7 bases. Germline CDR1 reads MNHEY; CDR2 reads SMNVEV (reference sequence). Trimming removed 2 bases from V and 4 bases from J; junction bases left unmatched: 13. The CDR3 covers 17 residues. CDR3 amino acids: CASSLRVLRGQRTEAFF. CDR3 in DNA: TGTGCCAGCAGTTTACGGGTCTTGAGGGGGCAGCGCACTGAAGCTTTCTTT.

This clonotype was detected ten times or more. The rearrangement joins TRBV20-1 to TRBJ2-7, with 7 bases matching TRBD2. The CDR3 is 15 residues long. Germline lookup yields CDR1 DFQATT and CDR2 SNEGSKA (reference sequence). V dropped 4 bases and J dropped 5; count of bases not matched to a gene: 14. This CDR3 is CSANCWTGGRNEQYF. CDR3 DNA sequence: TGCAGTGCTAACTGTTGGACGGGAGGTCGGAACGAGCAGTACTTC.

This clonotype has ten or more counts. The V and J genes are TRBV18 and TRBJ2-5; D is unclear. This CDR3 is 13 amino acids long. V lost 3 bases, J lost 3 bases, and 8 bases lay in between. The germline V gene encodes CDR1 KGHSH and CDR2 LQKENI. CDR3: CASSPRWEETQYF. CDR3 in DNA: TGTGCCAGCTCACCGAGATGGGAAGAGACCCAGTACTTC.

Many counts were recorded for this clonotype. The chain links TRBV5-1 to TRBJ2-7, with 11 bases aligning to TRBD2. Germline trimming cut 0 bases from V and 6 bases from J; bases unmatched to any gene: 5. Germline CDR1 and CDR2: SGHRS and YFSETQ. This CDR3 comprises 15 residues. The CDR3 DNA reads TGCGCCAGCAGCTTGGTTGATAGCGGGAGGGCCGAGCAGTACTTC. This codes for CASSLVDSGRAEQYF.

This clonotype appeared many times. The chain is built from TRBV20-1 and TRBJ1-5; no reliable D call. Trimming shortened V by 0 bases and J by 4 bases, and 16 bases separated the two germline ends. CDR3 length equals 16 residues. Germline CDR1 reads DFQATT; CDR2 reads SNEGSKA (reference sequence). As DNA, the CDR3 is TGCAGTGCTAGAGATCTCATAAGACAATCTAATCAGCCCCAGCATTTT. This encodes CSARDLIRQSNQPQHF.

Ten or more counts support this clonotype. The chain recombines TRBV7-9 with TRBJ1-1; TRBD1 matches at 8 bases. Germline V gene sequence: CDR1 SEHNR, CDR2 FQNEAQ (reference sequence). The CDR3 is 15 residues long. The V gene end was trimmed by 4 bases and the J gene end by 5 bases; junction bases not matched to a gene: 9. The CDR3 DNA reads as TGTGCCAGCAGCTCTAAGGACAGGGAGTGGACTGAAGCTTTCTTT. It translates to CASSSKDREWTEAFF.

The sample holds a few counts of this clonotype. J is TRBJ2-7 and V is TRBV6-1; 7 bases fit TRBD1. The germline gives CDR1 MNHNS, CDR2 SASEGT. V lost 2 bases and J lost 5; bases outside the gene matches: 6. The CDR3 has 14 amino acids. In nucleotides, the CDR3 is TGTGCCAGCAGTGAAAAGGGGGCGATGAACGAGCAGTACTTC. This codes for CASSEKGAMNEQYF.

This clonotype has a count of ten or more. The chain employs TRBV20-1 and TRBJ2-4; 8 bases agree with TRBD1. This CDR3 comprises 14 residues. The J segment lost 5 bases and the V segment lost 6 bases, leaving 9 bases of the junction unmatched. The germline CDR1 and CDR2 sequences are DFQATT and SNEGSKA (reference sequence). CDR3 nucleotide sequence: TGCAGTGCCTATCAGGGGGCGCTTGAAAACATTCAGTACTTC. Its protein is CSAYQGALENIQYF.

The V call is TRBV30, the J call TRBJ2-7, with 10 bases matching TRBD2. The CDR3 has 14 amino acids. Losses at the gene ends were 0 bases for V and 3 bases for J; bases not matched to a gene: 2. Germline assignment: CDR1 GTSNPN and CDR2 SVGIG (reference sequence). The CDR3 spells CAWSVGLAVYEQYF. The DNA for the CDR3 is TGTGCCTGGAGTGTCGGACTAGCGGTCTACGAGCAGTACTTC. Using reference TRBV30 and TRBJ2-7 for the parts outside the CDR3, the full variable domain is SQTIHQWPATLVQPVGSPLSLECTVEGTSNPNLYWYRQAAGRGLQLLFYSVGIGQISSEVPQNLSASRPQDRQFILSSKKLLLSDSGFYLCAWSVGLAVYEQYFGPGTRLTVT.

Ten or more counts support this clonotype. This sequence joins TRBV13 and TRBJ2-7; 12 bases are a match to TRBD2. The CDR3 is 16 amino acids. V gave up 4 bases and J gave up 7 bases; unmatched junction bases: 11. The germline V gene has CDR1 PRHDT and CDR2 FYEKMQ (reference sequence). CDR3 sequence: CASSSILTSGSREQYF. The CDR3 DNA is TGTGCCAGCAGCTCAATCCTGACTAGCGGGAGCCGTGAGCAGTACTTC.

The rearrangement joins TRBV3-1 to TRBJ1-1; D is unclear. V was pared by 0 bases and J by 3 bases, with 8 bases between. In germline, CDR1 is LGHDT, CDR2 YNNKEL (reference sequence). The CDR3 covers 14 residues. The CDR3 region is CASSQDGRYTEAFF. The CDR3 nucleotides are TGTGCCAGCAGCCAAGACGGCCGGTACACTGAAGCTTTCTTT.

This clonotype was counted only a few times. The CDR3 nucleotides read TGTGCCAGCAGTTTCGGCAGTCTTTATGGAAACACCATATATTTT. Protein: CASSFGSLYGNTIYF. The V gene is TRBV12-3 or TRBV12-4, the J gene TRBJ1-3; D gene ambiguous. Trimming pared 3 bases from V and 3 bases from J, leaving 12 bases between. CDR3 length equals 15 residues.

This clonotype was seen ten or more times. The chain uses TRBV4-3 and TRBJ1-6; tentative D call: TRBD1 (6 bases). The V end lost 0 bases, the J end lost 7 bases, and 7 bases lay between the germline ends. This CDR3 comprises 14 residues. Germline-derived CDR1 and CDR2 are LGHNA and YSLEER. CDR3 loop: CASSQERGNSPLHF. CDR3 coding DNA: TGCGCCAGCAGCCAAGAGAGGGGGAATTCACCCCTCCACTTT.

This clonotype was counted at least ten times. The chain recombines TRBV2 with TRBJ2-7; 11 nucleotides match TRBD2. The CDR3 is made up of 14 amino acids. The V and J ends lost 7 bases and 2 bases, in that order; junction bases with no gene match: 4. Germline V gene lookup returns CDR1 SNHLY and CDR2 FYNNEI. CDR3 bases: TGTGCCAGCAAGGGACTAGCGGCGACCTACGAGCAGTACTTC. Translated, it gives CASKGLAATYEQYF.

This clonotype was seen at least ten times. This rearrangement joins TRBV15 to TRBJ2-7; D call uncertain. V lost 0 bases and J lost 1, with 13 bases in between. The CDR3 loop spans 16 amino acids. Germline V gene data show CDR1 as LNHNV and CDR2 as YYDKDF (reference sequence). CDR3 bases: TGTGCCACCAGCAGAGATCGAGGAACTTTATCCTACGAGCAGTACTTC. Protein sequence: CATSRDRGTLSYEQYF.